Listed here is a single TCR beta chain. Its antigen is as yet unknown. Trimming pared 0 bases from V and 6 bases from J, leaving 17 bases between. The CDR3 runs 17 residues. CDR1 is LNHNV, CDR2 YYDKDF, per germline (reference sequence). These data are taken from a study of T-cell reconstitution after alpha-beta-depleted transplantation in children. Study observations and caveats: Expanded graft clones, several hundred of them, were reportedly the source of alpha-beta T cells about two months after transplant. Some patients showed high day-60 TCRbeta diversity, which derived from surviving recipient T cells and thymic progenitors. Once a year had passed after transplant, T-cell counts and diversity came mostly from newly produced T cells.

Unique molecular identifiers tagged the TCRbeta library. TCRdb independently ran MiXCR on the PCR reads; one entry per CDR3 protein. Among hundreds of thousands of distinct CDR3 sequences listed, 13% were seen once. The gene calls are TRBV15 and TRBJ2-2; unclear D gene. The receptor comes from a male patient younger than 18 who had a stem cell transplant for acute myeloid leukemia, so the T cells may come from the graft donor. The sample here was PBMCs, mostly from graft donor cells, taken 360 days after TCRalphabeta/CD19-depleted stem cell transplant. This CDR3 is CATSRDPEKALAGELFF. In nucleotides, the CDR3 is TGTGCCACCAGCAGAGATCCCGAGAAGGCCCTGGCCGGGGAGCTGTTTTTT.